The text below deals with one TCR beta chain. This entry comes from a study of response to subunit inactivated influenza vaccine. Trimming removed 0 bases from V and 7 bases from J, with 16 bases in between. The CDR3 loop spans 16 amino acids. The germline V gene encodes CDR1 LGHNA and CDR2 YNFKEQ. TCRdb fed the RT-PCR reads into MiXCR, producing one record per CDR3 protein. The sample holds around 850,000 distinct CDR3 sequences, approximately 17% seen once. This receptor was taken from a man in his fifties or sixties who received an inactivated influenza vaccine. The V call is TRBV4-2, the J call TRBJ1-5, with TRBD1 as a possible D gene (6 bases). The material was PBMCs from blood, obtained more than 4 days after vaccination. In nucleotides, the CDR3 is TGTGCCAGCAGCCAAGATTTGCGCAGGGGAGGACAGCCCCAGCATTTT. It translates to CASSQDLRRGGQPQHF.